The T cell receptor beta chain described here comes from a study of blood T cell repertoires in COVID-19. Study at large: Sites in the United States, Italy and Spain provided acute and convalescent COVID-19 samples. In each case, the material was cDNA or gDNA derived from T cells, B-cell-depleted T cells, or PBMCs.

For this clone: This sample also contains other DNA sequences that code for the same CDR3.

How the authors handled the data: Nucleated cell number was recorded as an estimate derived from reference gene primer amplification. TCRdb keeps only in-frame clones here, not all; method: immunoSEQ multiplex PCR. The V and J calls and the clone size are those of that table, but D and trimming were determined from the DNA. The sample consists of around 93,000 clones, over 70% of them appearing once. J gave up 8 bases and V 2 bases, and 11 bases lay outside the gene matches. Germline CDR1 is SGHTA and CDR2 is FQGNSA. The CDR3 has 15 residues. The rearrangement links TRBV7-2 to TRBJ1-2, with 7 nucleotides matching TRBD1. The TCR was taken from a woman aged 80 or over with acute or convalescent COVID-19. The sequenced sample was peripheral blood. The CDR3 DNA follows: TGTGCCAGCAGCTTACACCAGGGGGTCTCTTTGGGCTACACCTTC. Translation gives CASSLHQGVSLGYTF.